These 5 T cell receptor beta chains share one sample of origin, sequenced in a study of blood T cell repertoires in COVID-19. Assay used: immunoSEQ multiplex PCR; TCRdb lists only in-frame clones, some missing. The sample lists approximately 170,000 clones, roughly 80% occurring once. The sample taken for sequencing was peripheral blood. Receptor source: a woman aged 45-59 years with acute or convalescent COVID-19.

The genes are TRBV27 and TRBJ1-2; 12 bases are a match to TRBD1. Germline lookup yields CDR1 MNHEY and CDR2 SMNVEV (reference sequence). V was clipped by 5 bases and J by 7 bases; unmatched bases: 11. This CDR3 has 16 residues. DNA of the CDR3: TGTGCCAGCAGTCCAGTCCTAGGGACAGGGGGCAGTGGCTACACCTTC. Residues: CASSPVLGTGGSGYTF.

The chain combines TRBV6-5 with TRBJ2-3; 7 bases map to TRBD2. V was pared by 2 bases and J by 3 bases, with 8 bases of the junction left unmatched. The CDR3 runs 16 residues. In germline, CDR1 is MNHEY, CDR2 SVGAGI. The chain's CDR3 is CASSYMSSGWTDTQYF. The CDR3 nucleotides are TGTGCCAGCAGTTACATGTCTAGCGGTTGGACAGATACGCAGTATTTT.

The J gene is TRBJ2-7, the V gene TRBV6-2 or TRBV6-3, with 7 positions matching TRBD1. Per the germline V gene, CDR1 is MNHEY and CDR2 is SVGEGT. Trimming cost V 0 bases and J 3 bases; bases outside gene matches: 2. This CDR3 has 14 amino acids. Here the CDR3 reads CASSYSGDSYEQYF. DNA for the CDR3: TGTGCCAGCAGTTACTCGGGGGACAGCTACGAGCAGTACTTC.

The genes are TRBV30 and TRBJ2-1; TRBD2 aligns across 10 bases. This CDR3 has 14 amino acids. Looked up from germline, CDR1 is GTSNPN and CDR2 is SVGIG (reference sequence). J gave up 9 bases and V 8 bases, and 13 bases lay outside the gene matches. Here the CDR3 reads CAQEASGRAGEQFF. CDR3 coding DNA: TGTGCCCAAGAGGCGAGCGGGAGGGCCGGTGAGCAGTTCTTC.

The V gene is TRBV25-1, the J gene TRBJ2-7, with TRBD1 identical over 7 bases. The trim removed 5 bases at V and 3 bases at J, leaving 10 bases unmatched. The CDR3 runs to 15 residues. Germline V gene sequence: CDR1 MGHDK, CDR2 SYGVNS. In DNA form, the CDR3 reads TGTGCCAGCAGTCCAACGGGACAGAGTTTCTACGAGCAGTACTTC. Translation gives CASSPTGQSFYEQYF.